These 24 T cell receptor beta chains were sequenced from one sample in a study of blood T cells in healthy people across ages. A sample-barcoded 5' primer and a J-beta primer mix were used in a second PCR of about 6 to 11 cycles. TCRdb re-called the 5' RACE reads through MiXCR, storing one row per CDR3 protein. The sample lists roughly 1.4 million distinct CDR3 sequences, 45% to 70% occurring once. The sequenced material came from blood. Every receptor here comes from a man younger than 35 in good health.

The CDR3 loop is CASSQRGGYRWFNTPLHF. CDR3 DNA sequence: TGTGCCAGCAGCCAAAGGGGGGGCTACCGCTGGTTTAATACACCCCTCCACTTT. This chain joins TRBV21-1 and TRBJ1-6; the table's D call, TRBD1, has no DNA check behind it. TRBV21-1 counts as a pseudogene. The CDR3 is made up of 18 amino acids.

In this sample, this clonotype turned up once. This sequence joins TRBV4-1 and TRBJ2-1, with D uncertain. This CDR3 region has 15 residues. The germline CDR1 and CDR2 sequences are MGHRA and YSYEKL. Trimming took off 0 bases at V and 6 bases at J, with 12 bases between the two ends. The DNA for the CDR3 is TGCGCCAGCAGCCAAGACCCGGATTTCTGCAATGAGCAGTTCTTC. Amino acid sequence: CASSQDPDFCNEQFF.

This clonotype came up a few times. This chain's CDR3 is CSVDSYNEQYF. DNA for the CDR3: TGCAGCGTTGATAGCTACAATGAGCAGTACTTC. V gene TRBV29-1 combines with J gene TRBJ2-1; D is undetermined. The assigned J gene may be wrong: the sequence end matches TRBJ2-7 better. CDR1 and CDR2 (germline): SQVTM, ANQGSEA. The CDR3 consists of 11 residues.

This chain joins TRBV6-1 and TRBJ2-2; perhaps D is TRBD1 or TRBD2 (5 bases each). Germline V lookup: CDR1 MNHNS, CDR2 SASEGT. Trimming took 7 bases from V and 6 from J, leaving 18 bases between them. The CDR3 consists of 15 residues. Written as DNA, the CDR3 is TGTGCCAGCAACCTGTCCGGGGCCCGCTCCGGGGAGCTGTTTTTT. Translation: CASNLSGARSGELFF.

The chain carries TRBV20-1 and TRBJ2-7; no definite D call. The J call is in doubt because the DNA end fits TRBJ2-5 better. The germline gives CDR1 DFQATT, CDR2 SNEGSKA (reference sequence). The CDR3 runs to 12 residues. Here the CDR3 reads CSAVPNSGTQYF. DNA for the CDR3: TGCAGTGCTGTGCCCAACTCGGGGACCCAGTACTTC.

This chain uses TRBV2 with TRBJ2-1, with TRBD2 matching over 7 bases. CDR3 length: 15 amino acids. With 8 bases clipped from V and 0 bases from J, the junction kept 7 bases outside the gene matches. Germline V gene sequence: CDR1 SNHLY, CDR2 FYNNEI. The CDR3 loop is CASAAGDSSYNEQFF. CDR3 sequence (DNA): TGTGCCAGCGCGGCGGGGGATAGCTCCTACAATGAGCAGTTCTTC.

This clonotype appeared a few times. The chain employs TRBV2 and TRBJ2-4, with unresolved D. Trimming took 7 bases from V and 0 from J, leaving 4 bases between them. The CDR3 runs to 12 residues. Germline CDR1 and CDR2: SNHLY and FYNNEI. The DNA for the CDR3 is TGTGCCAGCATAGGAGCCAAAAACATTCAGTACTTC. Translated: CASIGAKNIQYF.

V is TRBV4-3 and J is TRBJ2-7, with 9 bases fitting TRBD1. V was pared by 2 bases and J by 5 bases, with 7 bases of the junction left unmatched. Germline CDR1 and CDR2: LGHNA and YSLEER. This CDR3 contains 15 residues. The CDR3 reads CASSQTTGGFNEQYF. In DNA, the CDR3 is TGCGCCAGCAGCCAAACGACAGGGGGGTTCAACGAGCAGTACTTC.

This clonotype occurred a few times. V is TRBV12-3 or TRBV12-4 and J is TRBJ1-2, with D maybe TRBD1 (5 bases). The V end lost 7 bases, the J end lost 0 bases, and 15 bases lay between the germline ends. The length of the CDR3 is 15 residues. The CDR3 DNA reads as TGTGCCAGCACCGCCGCAGGGAGTACTAACTATGGCTACACCTTC. Translated, it gives CASTAAGSTNYGYTF.

In this sample, this clonotype turned up a few times. The chain has TRBV29-1 and TRBJ2-3, with 7 bases fitting TRBD1. Germline CDR1 SQVTM, CDR2 ANQGSEA. V lost 0 bases to trimming and J lost 2 bases; unmatched junction nucleotides: 5. The CDR3 runs 15 residues. CDR3 nucleotides: TGCAGCGTTGAAGACTGGGACAGAATCACAGATACGCAGTATTTT. This codes for CSVEDWDRITDTQYF.

This clonotype turned up a few times. This chain uses TRBV12-3 or TRBV12-4 with TRBJ2-2; D not certain. CDR3 length: 15 residues. V was pared by 6 bases and J by 3 bases, with 14 bases between. The CDR3 spells CASRRPPPYTGELFF. The CDR3 bases are TGTGCCAGCAGGAGGCCCCCCCCGTACACCGGGGAGCTGTTTTTT.

The V and J genes are TRBV6-6 and TRBJ1-2, with 8 bases lining up with TRBD1. V lost 6 bases, J lost 4 bases, and 13 bases stayed unmatched. This CDR3 has 16 amino acids. The germline CDR1 and CDR2 sequences are MNHNY and SVGAGI (reference sequence). CDR3 sequence (DNA): TGTGCCAGCAGACTGGAAGCAGGGGGCGGGGGCTATGGCTACACCTTC. This codes for CASRLEAGGGGYGYTF.

The chain is built from TRBV10-3 and TRBJ2-7, with TRBD1 as a possible D gene (5 bases). This CDR3 is 12 amino acids long. V shed 9 bases and J shed 2 bases, with 11 bases lying between them. CDR1 ENHRY and CDR2 SYGVKD come from the germline V gene. DNA of the CDR3: TGTGCCATAGCCGACAGAACCTACGAGCAGTACTTC. Protein: CAIADRTYEQYF.

The chain couples TRBV30 to TRBJ1-2; D is undetermined. The CDR3 has 13 amino acids. Germline V gives CDR1 GTSNPN, CDR2 SVGIG (reference sequence). The V gene lost 1 base and the J gene lost 4 bases, with 10 bases spanning the gap. The CDR3 DNA reads as TGTGCCTGGAGTGAAAAGGGTGGCTATGGCTACACCTTC. Translation: CAWSEKGGYGYTF.

The chain is built from TRBV4-3 and TRBJ2-7; TRBD2 is a possible D gene (6 bases). Germline V gene data show CDR1 as LGHNA and CDR2 as YSLEER. The CDR3 extends over 13 amino acids. V shed 6 bases and J shed 7 bases, with 16 bases lying between them. The CDR3 sequence is CASSPGDLGEQYF. In nucleotides, the CDR3 is TGCGCCAGCAGTCCGGGGGACCTAGGAGAGCAGTACTTC.

V is TRBV20-1 and J is TRBJ1-2; D may be TRBD1 (6 bases). V was clipped by 3 bases and J by 7 bases, with 15 bases between them. This CDR3 is 13 amino acids long. The germline V gene encodes CDR1 DFQATT and CDR2 SNEGSKA (reference sequence). CDR3 sequence reads: CSASEGGTTGYTF. The CDR3 coding sequence is TGCAGTGCTAGTGAGGGGGGAACAACTGGCTACACCTTC.

This clonotype was seen a single time. V and J are TRBV7-9 and TRBJ2-1; the match to TRBD2 covers 9 bases. J lost 3 bases, V lost 4 bases, and 7 bases had no gene match. Germline CDR1 and CDR2: SEHNR and FQNEAQ (reference sequence). The CDR3 loop spans 16 amino acids. CDR3 protein: CASSSLAGAFYNEQFF. The CDR3, as DNA: TGTGCCAGCAGCTCATTAGCGGGGGCCTTCTACAATGAGCAGTTCTTC.

This chain connects TRBV5-1 to TRBJ2-7, with D tentatively TRBD2 (5 bases). V shed 4 bases and J shed 4 bases, with 18 bases lying between them. Germline V gene sequence: CDR1 SGHRS, CDR2 YFSETQ. The CDR3 runs 15 residues. CDR3 in DNA: TGCGCCAGCAGCCCTTATGGGGAGAGGGCTTACGAGCAGTACTTC. Protein: CASSPYGERAYEQYF.

CDR3 sequence: CASGQEDNEQYF. CDR3 DNA sequence: TGTGCCAGTGGACAGGAGGACAATGAGCAGTACTTC. The J gene is TRBJ2-7, the V gene TRBV28; TRBD1 matches 7 bases. After removal of 9 bases from V and 7 bases from J, the junction contained 9 bases not matched to a gene. CDR3 length: 12 amino acids. The V gene's germline CDR1 is MDHEN and CDR2 SYDVKM.

This clonotype was picked up one time. The chain couples TRBV4-2 to TRBJ1-5; D may be TRBD1 (5 bases). V lost 4 bases and J lost 1, with 14 bases in between. CDR3 length: 16 amino acids. Germline-derived CDR1 and CDR2 are LGHNA and YNFKEQ. DNA for the CDR3: TGTGCCAGCAGCCCTTTAGGATGGGGGAGCAATCAGCCCCAGCATTTT. Its protein product is CASSPLGWGSNQPQHF.

The DNA of the CDR3 is TGTGCCAGCGGCCTAGACAGCGACCTTAACTATGGCTACACCTTC. Translating gives CASGLDSDLNYGYTF. The V call is TRBV6-6, the J call TRBJ1-2, with a tentative D call TRBD1 (5 bases). The CDR3 is 15 amino acids. Germline CDR1 is MNHNY and CDR2 is SVGAGI (reference sequence). V was clipped by 8 bases and J by 1 base, with 17 bases between them.

The chain employs TRBV7-9 and TRBJ2-5; no clear D gene. V lost 4 bases, J lost 11 bases, and 17 bases lay in between. Per the germline V gene, CDR1 is SEHNR and CDR2 is FQNEAQ (reference sequence). CDR3 length: 13 amino acids. The CDR3 sequence: CASSSDRYNEQYF. As DNA, the CDR3 is TGTGCCAGCAGCTCCGACCGATACAATGAGCAGTACTTC.

This clonotype has a handful of counts. CDR3 region: CASRDRPYEQYF. The CDR3 nucleotides are TGTGCTAGCCGGGACAGACCCTACGAGCAGTACTTC. The rearrangement joins TRBV12-5 to TRBJ2-7, with 7 bases matching TRBD1. With V trimmed by 9 bases and J by 2 bases, 4 bases remained unmatched. Per the germline V gene, CDR1 is LGHNT and CDR2 is FRNRAP. The CDR3 is 12 amino acids.

This sequence joins TRBV9 and TRBJ2-3; 8 positions agree with TRBD2. The CDR3 is 17 residues long. J gave up 2 bases and V 6 bases, and 14 bases lay outside the gene matches. Germline V gives CDR1 SGDLS, CDR2 YYNGEE. The CDR3 region is CASNSRASGWNTDTQYF. CDR3 DNA: TGTGCCAGCAACAGCCGGGCTAGCGGGTGGAACACAGATACGCAGTATTTT.